The 18 T cell receptor beta chains below all came from one sample that was sequenced in a study of blood T cell repertoires in COVID-19. Produced via immunoSEQ multiplex PCR; TCRdb's table is partial and in-frame only. The data hold some 180,000 clones, with about 80% observed a single time. Sequenced input: peripheral blood. The source is a woman aged 45-65 years with active or convalescent COVID-19.

This clone turned up a few times. V gene TRBV7-2 combines with J gene TRBJ1-2; TRBD1 agrees at 11 bases. J was trimmed by 6 bases and V by 8 bases; bases with no gene match: 8. This CDR3 contains 14 residues. Germline V lookup: CDR1 SGHTA, CDR2 FQGNSA. Here the CDR3 reads CASRRTGGADGYTF. Here the CDR3 DNA reads TGTGCCAGCCGGCGGACAGGGGGCGCGGATGGCTACACCTTC.

The rearrangement links TRBV4-3 to TRBJ1-3; D is ambiguous. The CDR3 extends over 17 amino acids. Germline values: CDR1 LGHNA, CDR2 YSLEER. V was trimmed by 3 bases and J by 0 bases, leaving 15 bases between them. This chain's CDR3 is CASSQTIAGFSGNTIYF. Here the CDR3 DNA reads TGCGCCAGCAGCCAGACCATCGCGGGTTTCTCTGGAAACACCATATATTTT.

The chain employs TRBV2 and TRBJ2-2; TRBD1 matches at 8 bases. Per the germline V gene, CDR1 is SNHLY and CDR2 is FYNNEI. V shed 6 bases and J 6 bases; nucleotides not matched to a gene: 18. This CDR3 comprises 18 residues. The chain's CDR3 is CASSSTHPDRVSAGELFF. In DNA form, the CDR3 reads TGTGCCAGCAGCTCTACCCACCCGGACAGGGTGTCTGCCGGGGAGCTGTTTTTT.

The chain has TRBV28 and TRBJ1-5, with 7 bases fitting TRBD1. J gave up 3 bases and V 2 bases, and 4 bases lay outside the gene matches. Looked up from germline, CDR1 is MDHEN and CDR2 is SYDVKM. This CDR3 contains 15 residues. CDR3 protein: CASSLGGQPNQPQHF. DNA for the CDR3: TGTGCCAGCAGTTTAGGGGGACAGCCCAATCAGCCCCAGCATTTT.

This chain links TRBV18 with TRBJ1-4; 7 bases agree with TRBD1. This CDR3 contains 15 residues. Trimming cost V 2 bases and J 3 bases; bases outside gene matches: 3. The germline V gene encodes CDR1 KGHSH and CDR2 LQKENI. In DNA, the CDR3 is TGTGCCAGCTCACCAGACAGGGCGGCTAATGAAAAACTGTTTTTT. This translates into CASSPDRAANEKLFF. The complete variable domain, with remaining parts taken from reference TRBV18 and TRBJ1-4, reads NAGVMQNPRHLVRRRGQEARLRCSPMKGHSHVYWYRQLPEEGLKFMVYLQKENIIDESGMPKERFSAEFPKEGPSILRIQQVVRGDSAAYFCASSPDRAANEKLFFGSGTQLSVL.

Comment on this clone: One end of the junction does not line up with germline, which may come from a read error. The rearrangement uses TRBV27 and TRBJ1-5; D is unresolved. From germline, CDR1 is MNHEY and CDR2 SMNVEV (reference sequence). This CDR3 is 13 amino acids long. The CDR3 DNA reads TGTGCCAGCAGCTTATCTGGGCAGCAGCCCCAGCATTTT. Its translation is CASSLSGQQPQHF.

This sequence joins TRBV7-2 and TRBJ1-2; D remains ambiguous. Germline CDR1 and CDR2: SGHTA and FQGNSA. CDR3 length equals 14 residues. Trimming took off 1 base at V and 1 base at J, with 7 bases between the two ends. The CDR3 here is CASSLDTFNYGYTF. In nucleotides, the CDR3 is TGTGCCAGCAGCTTAGACACATTTAACTATGGCTACACCTTC. Using reference TRBV7-2 and TRBJ1-2 for the parts outside the CDR3, the full variable domain is GAGVSQSPSNKVTEKGKDVELRCDPISGHTALYWYRQSLGQGLEFLIYFQGNSAPDKSGLPSDRFSAERTGGSVSTLTIQRTQQEDSAVYLCASSLDTFNYGYTFGSGTRLTVV.

This clone showed up just once. The chain employs TRBV3-1 (or the pseudogene TRBV3-2) and TRBJ2-1; D is possibly TRBD2 (5 bases). V was cut by 0 bases and J by 7 bases, with 7 bases left in between. The germline CDR1 and CDR2 sequences are LGHDT and YNNKEL (reference sequence). The CDR3 spans 13 residues. Written as DNA, the CDR3 is TGTGCCAGCAGCCAAGATACGGGGAATGAGCAGTTCTTC. This sequence encodes CASSQDTGNEQFF.

The chain has TRBV7-9 and TRBJ2-6; 14 positions match TRBD2. V gave up 4 bases and J gave up 2 bases; unmatched junction bases: 7. CDR1 is SEHNR and CDR2 is FQNEAQ in the germline V gene (reference sequence). CDR3 length: 19 amino acids. The CDR3 reads CASSSPGLAGAAGANVLTF. The CDR3 DNA is TGTGCCAGCAGCTCCCCGGGACTAGCGGGGGCTGCTGGGGCCAACGTCCTGACTTTC.

The CDR3: CASKSRGEIEQFF. The CDR3 DNA is TGTGCCAGCAAGAGTCGGGGGGAGATTGAGCAGTTCTTC. The chain recombines TRBV6-5 with TRBJ2-1, with 7 bases matching TRBD2. V trimming: 7 bases; J trimming: 9 bases; junction bases outside the gene matches: 9. The CDR3 is 13 amino acids. CDR1 MNHEY and CDR2 SVGAGI come from the germline V gene.

The genes are TRBV30 and TRBJ2-6; D ambiguous. In germline, CDR1 is GTSNPN, CDR2 SVGIG (reference sequence). The V end was cut by 4 bases, the J end by 0 bases, with 7 bases between. The CDR3 length is 14 residues. The CDR3 sequence is CAWKHVSGANVLTF. As DNA, the CDR3 is TGTGCCTGGAAACACGTCTCTGGGGCCAACGTCCTGACTTTC.

This clone has only one observation. V and J are TRBV5-6 and TRBJ2-1; TRBD1 aligns across 12 bases. Trimming removed 5 bases from V and 7 bases from J; junction bases left unmatched: 7. Germline-derived CDR1 and CDR2 are SGHDT and YYEEEE. The CDR3 loop spans 15 amino acids. The CDR3 loop reads CASRQGQGAGNEQFF. The CDR3 region has the DNA TGTGCCAGCAGACAGGGACAGGGGGCTGGAAATGAGCAGTTCTTC.

The chain joins TRBV7-3 to TRBJ2-5; 12 bases are shared with TRBD2. V lost 5 bases and J lost 1; bases outside the gene matches: 5. Germline V CDR1 and CDR2: SGHTA, FQGTGA. The CDR3 is made up of 16 amino acids. CDR3 loop: CASSPGLAGRQETQYF. The CDR3 DNA follows: TGTGCCAGCAGCCCGGGACTAGCGGGCCGCCAAGAGACCCAGTACTTC.

The chain has TRBV10-1 and TRBJ1-1; 9 positions agree with TRBD1. The V and J ends lost 10 bases and 2 bases, in that order; junction bases with no gene match: 11. The CDR3 covers 15 residues. CDR1 WNHNN and CDR2 SYGVQD come from the germline V gene (reference sequence). For the CDR3, the DNA is TGCGCCACCCCCAAGGAGGGACAGGGTAACACTGAAGCTTTCTTT. Translation gives CATPKEGQGNTEAFF.

This chain links TRBV24-1 with TRBJ1-1; D is perhaps TRBD1 (6 bases). Per germline, CDR1 KGHDR and CDR2 SFDVKD. The CDR3 has 13 residues. The germline V and J ends were trimmed by 7 bases and 6 bases, with 14 bases remaining between them. CDR3 sequence reads: CATREQGFSEAFF. The CDR3 DNA reads as TGTGCCACCAGAGAGCAGGGGTTCTCTGAAGCTTTCTTT.

The chain has TRBV18 and TRBJ2-2; TRBD1 agrees at 7 bases. The CDR3 totals 14 residues. V shed 5 bases, J shed 9 bases, and the junction held 9 bases outside the gene matches. Germline V CDR1 and CDR2: KGHSH, LQKENI. In DNA, the CDR3 is TGTGCCAGCTCATCGGGACAGAGTAACCGGGAGCTGTTTTTT. Encoded protein: CASSSGQSNRELFF.

The J gene is TRBJ2-3, the V gene TRBV28, with TRBD1 identical over 7 bases. This CDR3 is 15 amino acids long. Germline values: CDR1 MDHEN, CDR2 SYDVKM. The junction had 8 bases not matched to a gene; V was cut back by 6 bases and J by 2 bases. CDR3 loop: CASSAMKGATDTQYF. The CDR3 nucleotides are TGTGCCAGCAGCGCGATGAAGGGGGCCACAGATACGCAGTATTTT.

J is TRBJ1-2 and V is TRBV3-1 (or the pseudogene TRBV3-2); no definite D call. CDR3 size: 11 residues. Trimming shortened V by 4 bases and J by 7 bases, and 7 bases separated the two germline ends. Germline V gene sequence: CDR1 LGHDT, CDR2 YNNKEL (reference sequence). CDR3 amino acids: CASSRAGGYTF. CDR3 bases: TGTGCCAGCAGCCGCGCCGGTGGCTACACCTTC.